This T cell receptor (beta chain) comes out of a study of cytomegalovirus exposure and HLA in healthy donors. As to this clone: Its antigen is not identified.

Notes on the study in general: Analyzed later, association rates of TCRs varied across HLA loci, with DRB1 most and HLA-C fewest.

The germline V gene has CDR1 MGHRA and CDR2 YSYEKL. The CDR3 contains 15 residues. After removal of 4 bases from V and 8 bases from J, the junction contained 10 bases not matched to a gene. Use of 60 Vbeta and 13 Jbeta primers characterized the PCR. Repertoires were generated with immunoSEQ multiplex PCR, while TCRdb's copy carries only in-frame clones and drops some. The table shows 150,000 to 200,000 clones, with approximately 80% occurring only once. This chain connects TRBV4-1 to TRBJ1-4; 7 nucleotides agree with TRBD1. The specimen sequenced was PBMCs. The source of this sequence is a woman in her forties or fifties in good health and CMV-seronegative. The CDR3: CASSRAGQVDEKLFF. The CDR3 DNA is TGCGCCAGCAGCCGAGCAGGACAGGTAGACGAAAAACTGTTTTTT.